Below, 23 T cell receptor beta chains from the same sample are listed, as sequenced in a study of blood T cell repertoires in COVID-19 (dated by TCRdb to the early 2020s). The library was generated by the immunoSEQ multiplex PCR assay. In its TCRdb copy, this immuneACCESS table keeps in-frame sequences only and misses some clones. Where compared with another copy, unresolved V genes explain less than half of these, and the others have no known cause. The sample table holds about 200,000 clones, of which about nine tenths were seen once. The ten largest clones capture 2% to 2.5% of the sample. The specimen was PBMCs or T cells enriched from blood (not recorded which). These receptors all come from a woman aged 25 to 39 who had recovered from COVID-19.

The chain combines TRBV6-5 with TRBJ1-6, with 9 bases matching TRBD1. Germline V lookup: CDR1 MNHEY, CDR2 SVGAGI. CDR3 length: 14 amino acids. J was trimmed by 10 bases and V by 7 bases; bases with no gene match: 8. This CDR3 reads CASTPRDRVSPLHF. In DNA form, the CDR3 reads TGTGCCAGCACTCCCCGGGACAGGGTCTCACCCCTCCACTTT.

The chain's CDR3 is CASSLGGPYEQYF. Written as DNA, the CDR3 is TGTGCCAGCAGCCTAGGGGGACCCTACGAGCAGTACTTC. The chain recombines TRBV5-4 with TRBJ2-7; D possibly corresponds to TRBD1 (6 bases). The CDR3 runs 13 residues. Germline V gene lookup returns CDR1 SGHNT and CDR2 YYREEE (reference sequence). V lost 4 bases and J 2 bases, leaving 10 bases between the germline ends.

V gene TRBV3-1 (or the pseudogene TRBV3-2) combines with J gene TRBJ2-2, with D hard to call. The CDR3 extends over 17 amino acids. Trimming took 4 bases from V and 0 from J, leaving 15 bases between them. Germline V gene lookup returns CDR1 LGHDT and CDR2 YNNKEL (reference sequence). CDR3: CASSPPLPGTNTGELFF. The CDR3, as DNA: TGTGCCAGCAGCCCCCCTTTGCCAGGAACGAACACCGGGGAGCTGTTTTTT.

The chain has TRBV5-4 and TRBJ2-7; a possible D gene is TRBD2 (5 bases). The V gene's germline CDR1 is SGHNT and CDR2 YYREEE (reference sequence). Trimming left V 4 bases short and J 2 bases short, with 16 bases between. The CDR3 length is 15 residues. The CDR3 loop is CASSPTSRTAYEQYF. The CDR3 DNA follows: TGTGCCAGCAGCCCCACTAGTCGTACAGCCTACGAGCAGTACTTC.

This chain joins TRBV18 and TRBJ2-1, with D possibly being TRBD1 (6 bases). Per germline, CDR1 KGHSH and CDR2 LQKENI. The CDR3 is made up of 14 amino acids. V lost 8 bases, J lost 6 bases, and 17 bases lay in between. The chain's CDR3 is CASQAPGAPNEQFF. The CDR3 region has the DNA TGTGCCAGCCAGGCCCCAGGGGCGCCCAATGAGCAGTTCTTC.

This clone turned up a few times. This chain joins TRBV7-3 and TRBJ2-5; 13 bases line up with TRBD2. Looked up from germline, CDR1 is SGHTA and CDR2 is FQGTGA. The CDR3 is 16 amino acids. V gave up 5 bases and J gave up 1 base; unmatched junction bases: 4. The DNA of the CDR3 is TGTGCCAGCAGCCCCACTAGCGGGGGGGTCCAAGAGACCCAGTACTTC. It yields the protein CASSPTSGGVQETQYF.

This clone occurred once. The chain recombines TRBV19 with TRBJ1-2, with 8 bases matching TRBD1. This CDR3 has 16 amino acids. Trimming removed 3 bases from V and 4 bases from J; junction bases left unmatched: 10. Germline V lookup: CDR1 LNHDA, CDR2 SQIVND (reference sequence). The DNA for the CDR3 is TGTGCCAGTAGTATCGGGACAGGTGAATTGGGCTATGGCTACACCTTC. Amino acids: CASSIGTGELGYGYTF.

The DNA for the CDR3 is TGCGCCAGCAGCCTCAAAGTGTCGGGAGGGCCTGGGACCGGGGAGCTGTTTTTT. Its protein is CASSLKVSGGPGTGELFF. This sequence joins TRBV4-3 and TRBJ2-2, with TRBD2 matching over 8 bases. Germline CDR1 is LGHNA and CDR2 is YSLEER. J lost 5 bases, V lost 4 bases, and 15 bases had no gene match. The CDR3 is made up of 18 amino acids.

The V and J genes are TRBV24-1 and TRBJ1-1, with D hard to call. The CDR3 loop spans 16 amino acids. Trimming pared 7 bases from V and 5 bases from J, leaving 22 bases between. Germline V lookup: CDR1 KGHDR, CDR2 SFDVKD. The CDR3 nucleotides read TGTGCCACCAGACTCGAGGTGGCCCAAAAGGTAACTGAAGCTTTCTTT. This translates into CATRLEVAQKVTEAFF.

The chain uses TRBV11-3 and TRBJ2-3, with D possibly being TRBD2 (6 bases). Germline V gene sequence: CDR1 SGHNT, CDR2 YENEEA. This CDR3 has 14 residues. Trimming took 3 bases from V and 4 from J, leaving 11 bases between them. CDR3 in DNA: TGTGCCAGCAGCTTCGGAGGGGTTCCAGATACGCAGTATTTT. This encodes CASSFGGVPDTQYF.

V is TRBV5-8 and J is TRBJ1-1; 7 nucleotides agree with TRBD1. V shed 0 bases and J 5 bases; nucleotides not matched to a gene: 4. Germline CDR1 and CDR2: SGHTS and YDEGEE. The CDR3 is 14 residues long. The CDR3 region has the DNA TGTGCCAGCAGCTTGGGACAGGGCCTGACTGAAGCTTTCTTT. It codes for CASSLGQGLTEAFF.

The CDR3: CASSVGGSSYEQYF. CDR3 bases: TGTGCCAGCAGCGTCGGGGGGAGCTCCTACGAGCAGTACTTC. This chain joins TRBV7-9 and TRBJ2-7; TRBD2 matches at 7 bases. CDR1 and CDR2 from the germline V gene are SEHNR and FQNEAQ (reference sequence). This CDR3 is 14 amino acids long. V shed 5 bases, J shed 0 bases, and the junction held 4 bases outside the gene matches.

V and J are TRBV6-2 or TRBV6-3 and TRBJ1-2; D ambiguous. V was clipped by 5 bases and J by 10 bases, with 20 bases between them. The CDR3 extends over 14 amino acids. CDR1 is MNHEY and CDR2 is SVGEGT in the germline V gene. The CDR3 here is CASSTPGELKDYTF. As DNA, the CDR3 is TGTGCCAGCAGTACCCCGGGAGAACTTAAGGACTACACCTTC.

CDR3 region: CASSRAPSYEQYF. CDR3 DNA: TGTGCCAGCAGCCGAGCCCCTTCCTACGAGCAGTACTTC. The rearrangement uses TRBV5-8 and TRBJ2-7; D ambiguous. Deletions cut 4 bases from V and 1 base from J, with 9 bases between. The CDR3 is made up of 13 amino acids. CDR1 and CDR2 from the germline V gene are SGHTS and YDEGEE.

The chain carries TRBV2 and TRBJ2-7, with D possibly TRBD1 on 7 matching bases. Germline CDR1 reads SNHLY; CDR2 reads FYNNEI. V dropped 6 bases and J dropped 5 bases, with 14 bases sitting between them. The CDR3 sequence is 13 residues long. The CDR3 DNA reads as TGTGCCAGCAGATCCGACAGGGAGGACGAGCAGTACTTC. Protein product: CASRSDREDEQYF.

J is TRBJ2-6 and V is TRBV4-3; weak D call: TRBD1 (6 bases). The CDR3 is 17 amino acids. Trimming pared 0 bases from V and 4 bases from J, leaving 13 bases between. Germline V CDR1 and CDR2: LGHNA, YSLEER. In DNA form, the CDR3 reads TGCGCCAGCAGCCAAGAGATCAGGGGCGCCGGGGCCAACGTCCTGACTTTC. Protein product: CASSQEIRGAGANVLTF.

The rearrangement uses TRBV19 and TRBJ1-2; D gene ambiguous. V was shortened by 5 bases and J by 4 bases, with 23 bases between the two germline ends. CDR1 and CDR2 from the germline V gene are LNHDA and SQIVND (reference sequence). The CDR3 extends over 17 amino acids. The CDR3: CASSSSPGEGSIYGYTF. The CDR3 nucleotides read TGTGCCAGTAGTTCGAGCCCCGGGGAAGGGTCTATCTATGGCTACACCTTC. The full variable domain, in which reference TRBV19 and TRBJ1-2 provide the parts outside the CDR3, is DGGITQSPKYLFRKEGQNVTLSCEQNLNHDAMYWYRQDPGQGLRLIYYSQIVNDFQKGDIAEGYSVSREKKESFPLTVTSAQKNPTAFYLCASSSSPGEGSIYGYTFGSGTRLTVV.

V and J are TRBV29-1 and TRBJ2-1, with D hard to call. CDR3 size: 12 residues. V was shortened by 4 bases and J by 5 bases, with 9 bases between the two germline ends. Germline loops: CDR1 SQVTM, CDR2 ANQGSEA. This CDR3 is CSVVSDNNEQFF. As DNA, the CDR3 is TGCAGCGTTGTATCAGATAACAATGAGCAGTTCTTC.

The J gene is TRBJ2-3, the V gene TRBV19; the match to TRBD2 covers 8 bases. V shed 5 bases and J 0 bases; nucleotides not matched to a gene: 7. The CDR3 contains 16 residues. Per the germline V gene, CDR1 is LNHDA and CDR2 is SQIVND (reference sequence). The DNA of the CDR3 is TGTGCCAGTAGTCCCCGGACTAGCTCCAGCACAGATACGCAGTATTTT. Protein product: CASSPRTSSSTDTQYF.

The chain links TRBV7-9 to TRBJ1-2; 8 bases are a match to TRBD1. Trimming took 5 bases from V and 8 from J; bases not matched to a gene: 7. This CDR3 region has 13 residues. Looked up from germline, CDR1 is SEHNR and CDR2 is FQNEAQ (reference sequence). DNA for the CDR3: TGTGCCAGCAGCCCGACAGGGGAAGTAGGCTACACCTTC. Translating gives CASSPTGEVGYTF.

The chain links TRBV5-1 to TRBJ2-3; D is possibly TRBD2 (5 bases). CDR1 and CDR2 from the germline V gene are SGHRS and YFSETQ. This CDR3 region has 12 residues. V shed 4 bases and J shed 8 bases, with 11 bases lying between them. The CDR3: CASSPLAPTQYF. The DNA for the CDR3 is TGCGCCAGCAGCCCCCTAGCCCCTACGCAGTATTTT.

The chain has TRBV5-6 and TRBJ1-2; D gene uncertain. V lost 0 bases to trimming and J lost 10 bases, with 7 bases between them. CDR3 length: 11 residues. CDR1 and CDR2 from the germline V gene are SGHDT and YYEEEE. The DNA of the CDR3 is TGTGCCAGCAGCTTGGTGGCAGTCTACACCTTC. Translating gives CASSLVAVYTF.

This chain connects TRBV10-3 to TRBJ1-4; D possibly corresponds to TRBD1 (5 bases). Trimming removed 4 bases from V and 4 bases from J, with 7 bases in between. Germline V CDR1 and CDR2: ENHRY, SYGVKD. The CDR3 has 13 residues. CDR3 DNA sequence: TGTGCCATCAGTGGGGGGGGTAATGAAAAACTGTTTTTT. Translated, it gives CAISGGGNEKLFF.